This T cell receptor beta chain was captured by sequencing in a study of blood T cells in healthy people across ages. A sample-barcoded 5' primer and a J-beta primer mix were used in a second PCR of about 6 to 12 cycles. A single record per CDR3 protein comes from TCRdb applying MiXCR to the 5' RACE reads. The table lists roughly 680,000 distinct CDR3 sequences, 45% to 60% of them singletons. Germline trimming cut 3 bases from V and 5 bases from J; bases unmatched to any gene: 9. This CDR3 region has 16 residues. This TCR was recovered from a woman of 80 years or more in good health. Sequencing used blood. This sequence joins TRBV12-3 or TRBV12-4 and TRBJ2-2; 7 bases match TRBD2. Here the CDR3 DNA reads TGTGCCAGCAGTTTCCACATGGCGGGAGTTACCGGGGAGCTGTTTTTT. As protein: CASSFHMAGVTGELFF.